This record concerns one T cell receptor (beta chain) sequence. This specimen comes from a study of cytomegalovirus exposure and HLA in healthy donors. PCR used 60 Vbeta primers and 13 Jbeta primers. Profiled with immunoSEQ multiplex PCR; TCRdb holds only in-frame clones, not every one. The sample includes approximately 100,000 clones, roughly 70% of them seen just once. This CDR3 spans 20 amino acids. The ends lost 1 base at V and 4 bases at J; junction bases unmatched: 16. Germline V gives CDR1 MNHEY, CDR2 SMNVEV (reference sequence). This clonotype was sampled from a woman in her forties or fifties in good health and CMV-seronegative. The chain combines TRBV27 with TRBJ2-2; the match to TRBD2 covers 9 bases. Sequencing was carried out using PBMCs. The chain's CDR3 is CASSLFGSGSWGLSTGELFF. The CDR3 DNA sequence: TGTGCCAGCAGTTTATTTGGTAGCGGGAGTTGGGGGTTGAGCACCGGGGAGCTGTTTTTT.